These 6 T cell receptor beta chains came from one sample sequenced in a study of human T cells and chemical hapten exposure. TCRdb independently ran MiXCR on the RACE reads; one entry per CDR3 protein. The table records tens of thousands of distinct CDR3 sequences, approximately 9.3% of them present only once. Indicated time point: patch test 1, 2 weeks after DPC sensitization. Treatment: therapeutic diphenylcyclopropenone sensitization with weekly scalp DPC. The sample here was whole blood, taken in connection with sensitization to the hapten diphenylcyclopropenone (DPC). The origin of the receptors is a woman in her thirties or forties with alopecia areata. Some clones in this sample may be carry-over from other donors' samples.

The sample holds a few counts of this clonotype. V gene TRBV12-5 combines with J gene TRBJ2-5; 8 bases map to TRBD1. V shed 7 bases and J 4 bases; nucleotides not matched to a gene: 5. This CDR3 spans 13 amino acids. The germline V gene has CDR1 LGHNT and CDR2 FRNRAP. CDR3 DNA: TGTGCTAGTGTCCAGGGGGCAGCAGAGACCCAGTACTTC. The encoded protein is CASVQGAAETQYF.

This clonotype has ten or more counts. The V and J genes are TRBV29-1 and TRBJ2-7, with D unclear. Deletions cut 0 bases from V and 4 bases from J, with 4 bases between. This CDR3 region has 11 residues. The germline CDR1 and CDR2 sequences are SQVTM and ANQGSEA. DNA of the CDR3: TGCAGCGTTGAAGACAGGTACGAGCAGTACTTC. As protein: CSVEDRYEQYF.

Many counts were recorded for this clonotype. CDR3 region: CSATSQGDYNEQFF. DNA for the CDR3: TGCAGCGCCACGTCCCAGGGGGACTACAATGAGCAGTTCTTC. The chain carries TRBV29-1 and TRBJ2-1; the match to TRBD1 covers 7 bases. Germline CDR1 reads SQVTM; CDR2 reads ANQGSEA. V dropped 7 bases and J dropped 3; count of bases not matched to a gene: 9. This CDR3 is 14 amino acids long.

In this sample, this clonotype turned up many times. The CDR3 coding sequence is TGTGCCAGCAGTCTGGACGCCTCCTACGAGCAGTACTTC. It codes for CASSLDASYEQYF. V gene TRBV4-2 combines with J gene TRBJ2-7; D not certain. V shed 6 bases and J shed 0 bases, with 9 bases lying between them. The CDR3 covers 13 residues. CDR1 and CDR2 from the germline V gene are LGHNA and YNFKEQ.

The V call is TRBV5-8, the J call TRBJ2-7; 9 bases fit TRBD2. Trimming took 4 bases from V and 4 from J; bases not matched to a gene: 3. The CDR3 is 13 amino acids. The germline V gene has CDR1 SGHTS and CDR2 YDEGEE. This CDR3 is CASSRSGGYEQYF. CDR3 nucleotide sequence: TGTGCCAGCAGCCGCAGCGGGGGGTACGAGCAGTACTTC.

This clonotype was recorded at least ten times. The chain is built from TRBV12-3 or TRBV12-4 and TRBJ1-1; 7 bases line up with TRBD1. This CDR3 is built from 13 residues. J was trimmed by 5 bases and V by 6 bases; bases with no gene match: 6. This chain's CDR3 is CASSATGRTEAFF. CDR3 in DNA: TGTGCCAGCAGCGCGACAGGGCGGACTGAAGCTTTCTTT.